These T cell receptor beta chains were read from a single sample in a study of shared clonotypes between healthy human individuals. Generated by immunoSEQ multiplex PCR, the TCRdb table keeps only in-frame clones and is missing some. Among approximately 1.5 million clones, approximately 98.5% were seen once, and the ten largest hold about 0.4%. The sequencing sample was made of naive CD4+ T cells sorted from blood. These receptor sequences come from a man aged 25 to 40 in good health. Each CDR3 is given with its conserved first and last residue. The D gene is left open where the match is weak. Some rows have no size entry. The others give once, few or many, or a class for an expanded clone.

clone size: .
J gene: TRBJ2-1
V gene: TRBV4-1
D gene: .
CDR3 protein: CASSQPARAAREQFF
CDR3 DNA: TGCGCCAGCAGCCAACCCGCTCGGGCAGCGCGTGAGCAGTTCTTC

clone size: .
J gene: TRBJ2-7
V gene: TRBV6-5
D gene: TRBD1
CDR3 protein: CASSSTWTGLEQYF
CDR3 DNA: TGTGCCAGCAGTTCCACCTGGACAGGGCTCGAGCAGTACTTC

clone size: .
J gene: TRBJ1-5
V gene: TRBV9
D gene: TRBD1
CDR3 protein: CASSGTGEFNQPQHF
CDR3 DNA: TGTGCCAGCAGCGGGACAGGCGAATTCAATCAGCCCCAGCATTTT

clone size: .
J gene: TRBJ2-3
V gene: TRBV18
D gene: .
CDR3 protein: CASSPSVTSRDTQYF
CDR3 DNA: TGTGCCAGCTCACCGTCGGTAACTAGCAGAGATACGCAGTATTTT

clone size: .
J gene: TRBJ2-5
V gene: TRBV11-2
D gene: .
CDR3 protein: CATSWVLTSRVETQYF
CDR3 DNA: TGTGCCACGAGTTGGGTGCTGACGTCAAGGGTAGAGACCCAGTACTTC

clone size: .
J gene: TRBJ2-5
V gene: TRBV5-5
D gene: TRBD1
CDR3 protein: CASSLAFGSDRIFQETQYF
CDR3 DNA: TGTGCCAGCAGCTTGGCCTTTGGGTCGGACAGGATCTTTCAAGAGACCCAGTACTTC

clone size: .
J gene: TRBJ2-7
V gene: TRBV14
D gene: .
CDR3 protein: CASSQGGGPPREQYF
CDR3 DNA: TGTGCCAGCAGCCAAGGAGGGGGTCCTCCAAGGGAGCAGTACTTC

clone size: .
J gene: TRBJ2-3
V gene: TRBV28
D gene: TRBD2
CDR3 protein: CASSWRTPGTSGSYTDTQYF
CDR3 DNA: TGTGCCAGCAGTTGGAGAACACCCGGGACTAGCGGGAGCTACACAGATACGCAGTATTTT

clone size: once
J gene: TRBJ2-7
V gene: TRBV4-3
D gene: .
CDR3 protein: CASSAGFQAAYEQYF
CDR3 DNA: TGCGCCAGCAGCGCCGGGTTTCAGGCTGCCTACGAGCAGTACTTC

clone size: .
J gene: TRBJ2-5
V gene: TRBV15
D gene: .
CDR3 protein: CATSRQTTPLETQYF
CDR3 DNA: TGTGCCACCAGCAGGCAGACAACCCCCCTAGAGACCCAGTACTTC

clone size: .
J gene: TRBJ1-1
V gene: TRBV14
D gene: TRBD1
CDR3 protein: CASSQGGTGVMNTEAFF
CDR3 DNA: TGTGCCAGCAGCCAAGGAGGAACAGGGGTTATGAACACTGAAGCTTTCTTT

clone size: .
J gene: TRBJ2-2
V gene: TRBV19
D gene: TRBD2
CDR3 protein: CASSMPASGGRGELFF
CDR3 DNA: TGTGCCAGTAGTATGCCCGCGTCGGGGGGTCGCGGGGAGCTGTTTTTT

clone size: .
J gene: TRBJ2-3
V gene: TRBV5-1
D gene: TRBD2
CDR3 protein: CASSRGTSGSDTQYF
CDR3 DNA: TGCGCCAGCAGCCGCGGGACTAGCGGGAGCGATACGCAGTATTTT

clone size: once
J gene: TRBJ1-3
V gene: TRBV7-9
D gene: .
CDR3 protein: CASSPEYRSTGNTIYF
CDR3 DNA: TGTGCCAGCAGCCCGGAGTACAGGTCTACTGGAAACACCATATATTTT

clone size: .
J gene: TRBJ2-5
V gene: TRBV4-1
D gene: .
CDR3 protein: CASSHRLDQETQYF
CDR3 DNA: TGCGCCAGCAGCCACAGACTAGACCAAGAGACCCAGTACTTC

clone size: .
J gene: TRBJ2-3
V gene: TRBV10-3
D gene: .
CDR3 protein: CAIGSSGTDTQYF
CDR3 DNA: TGTGCCATCGGGAGTAGTGGCACAGATACGCAGTATTTT

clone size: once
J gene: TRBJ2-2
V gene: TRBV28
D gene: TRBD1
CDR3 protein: CASSPGGSGELFF
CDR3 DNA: TGTGCCAGCAGTCCAGGGGGCTCCGGGGAGCTGTTTTTT

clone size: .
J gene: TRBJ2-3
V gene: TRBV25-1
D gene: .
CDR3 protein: CASSEVAWGTQYF
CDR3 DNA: TGTGCCAGCAGTGAAGTCGCATGGGGTACGCAGTATTTT

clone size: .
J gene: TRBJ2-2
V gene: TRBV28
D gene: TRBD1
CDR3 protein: CASSLRQGNTGELFF
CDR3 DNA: TGTGCCAGCAGTTTGAGACAGGGGAACACCGGGGAGCTGTTTTTT

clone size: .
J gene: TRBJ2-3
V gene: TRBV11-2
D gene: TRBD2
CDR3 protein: CASSLDRGGSGRNTQYF
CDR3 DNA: TGTGCCAGCAGCTTAGATCGGGGGGGATCGGGTCGGAATACGCAGTATTTT

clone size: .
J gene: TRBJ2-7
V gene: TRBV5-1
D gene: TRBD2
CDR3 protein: CATRREGYEQYF
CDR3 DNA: TGCGCCACCCGCCGGGAGGGCTACGAGCAGTACTTC

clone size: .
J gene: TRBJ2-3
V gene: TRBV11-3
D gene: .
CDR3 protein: CASSSRDSTDTQYF
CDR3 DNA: TGTGCCAGCAGCTCCAGGGATAGCACAGATACGCAGTATTTT

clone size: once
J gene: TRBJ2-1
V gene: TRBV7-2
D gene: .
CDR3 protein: CASSLGGRGSSYNEQFF
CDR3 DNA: TGTGCCAGCAGCTTGGGGGGTAGGGGTAGCTCCTACAATGAGCAGTTCTTC

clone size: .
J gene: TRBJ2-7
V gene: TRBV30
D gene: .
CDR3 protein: CAWRPPWTPYEQYF
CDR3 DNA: TGTGCCTGGAGACCTCCATGGACACCCTACGAGCAGTACTTC

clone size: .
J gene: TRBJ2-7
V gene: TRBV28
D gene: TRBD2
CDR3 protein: CASSPPGRVYEQYF
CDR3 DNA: TGTGCCAGCAGTCCCCCCGGGAGGGTCTACGAGCAGTACTTC

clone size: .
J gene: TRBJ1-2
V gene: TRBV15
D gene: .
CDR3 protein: CATSRDLGTRTFGYTF
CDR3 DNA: TGTGCCACCAGCAGAGACCTTGGGACACGTACTTTTGGCTACACCTTC